This T cell receptor (beta chain) was sequenced during a study of cytomegalovirus exposure and HLA in healthy donors. Notes on the study in general: Accurate prediction of most subjects' HLA-A and HLA-B alleles from TCR beta sequences was reported.

This CDR3 comprises 13 residues. Trimming took off 6 bases at V and 4 bases at J, with 12 bases between the two ends. Germline CDR1 reads MNHEY; CDR2 reads SVGAGI. Both 60 Vbeta primers and 13 Jbeta primers went into the PCR. Libraries were prepared by immunoSEQ multiplex PCR; TCRdb keeps only in-frame clonotypes and omits some of them. The sample shows roughly 150,000 clones, over 60% of them seen only once. With respect to this clone: Its antigen is still unknown.

The source material was PBMCs. V usage is TRBV6-5 and J usage is TRBJ1-2; D perhaps matches TRBD1 (6 bases). The TCR originated in a woman aged 40 to 50 in good health and CMV-seronegative. The DNA of the CDR3 is TGTGCCAGCAGACCAACAGGGACCTATGGCTACACCTTC. Translating it yields CASRPTGTYGYTF.